The 15 T cell receptor beta chains below come from one sample, sequenced in a study of T cells in localized non-small cell lung cancer. Assay used: immunoSEQ multiplex PCR; TCRdb lists only in-frame clones, some missing. The sample lists around 1,000 clones, under 30% occurring once. This material consisted of lung tumor tissue, taken before any cancer treatment. The receptors here all came from a male donor at least 60 years old with stage III squamous cell lung carcinoma.

The J gene is TRBJ2-7, the V gene TRBV30; D possibly corresponds to TRBD2 (6 bases). CDR1 is GTSNPN, CDR2 SVGIG, per germline (reference sequence). Trimming left V 3 bases short and J 2 bases short, with 14 bases between. The CDR3 contains 14 residues. CDR3 sequence: CAWSALGGTYEQYF. The CDR3 nucleotides are TGTGCCTGGAGCGCCCTCGGCGGGACCTACGAGCAGTACTTC.

This clone was seen a handful of times. V is TRBV30 and J is TRBJ1-2; D gene unclear. The CDR3 covers 12 residues. From germline, CDR1 is GTSNPN and CDR2 SVGIG (reference sequence). V lost 4 bases, J lost 5 bases, and 11 bases lay in between. This CDR3 reads CAWNWQKYGYTF. The CDR3 DNA follows: TGTGCCTGGAATTGGCAGAAATATGGCTACACCTTC.

This clone was counted a few times. CDR3 residues: CASIGQGRSGELFF. The DNA of the CDR3 is TGTGCCAGTATAGGACAGGGTCGTTCCGGGGAGCTGTTTTTT. The J gene is TRBJ2-2, the V gene TRBV19; 8 bases are shared with TRBD1. Germline loops: CDR1 LNHDA, CDR2 SQIVND (reference sequence). This CDR3 spans 14 amino acids. Germline trimming cut 7 bases from V and 6 bases from J; bases unmatched to any gene: 7.

By its share, this clone is large. J is TRBJ1-2 and V is TRBV6-8; no clear D gene. V was trimmed by 7 bases and J by 4 bases, leaving 13 bases between them. Germline V gene lookup returns CDR1 MNHGY and CDR2 SAAAGT. The length of the CDR3 is 13 residues. The CDR3: CASTTDRLYGYTF. The DNA for the CDR3 is TGTGCCAGCACAACTGACCGACTCTATGGCTACACCTTC.

The V and J genes are TRBV19 and TRBJ1-5, with D hard to call. In germline, CDR1 is LNHDA, CDR2 SQIVND (reference sequence). CDR3 length: 14 amino acids. V was clipped by 3 bases and J by 3 bases, with 9 bases between them. Here the CDR3 reads CASSISGPNQPQHF. In DNA, the CDR3 is TGTGCCAGTAGTATCAGCGGCCCCAATCAGCCCCAGCATTTT.

This clone has a handful of counts. CDR3 in amino acids: CASSLSGGNYNEQFF. DNA of the CDR3: TGTGCCAGCAGCTTGTCGGGGGGAAACTACAATGAGCAGTTCTTC. This chain uses TRBV7-5 with TRBJ2-1; the listed D gene, TRBD2, was not tested against the DNA. TRBV7-5 is marked as a pseudogene. The CDR3 runs 15 residues.

V is TRBV19 and J is TRBJ1-1; D is uncertain. Germline-derived CDR1 and CDR2 are LNHDA and SQIVND (reference sequence). The germline V and J ends were trimmed by 3 bases and 4 bases, with 12 bases remaining between them. This CDR3 is 14 amino acids long. CDR3 DNA: TGTGCCAGTAGTATCGGGGTCTGGGGCACTGAAGCTTTCTTT. Translation gives CASSIGVWGTEAFF.

This rearrangement joins TRBV5-1 to TRBJ2-7, with a possible D match to TRBD1 (6 bases). The CDR3 is 15 amino acids. The germline V gene encodes CDR1 SGHRS and CDR2 YFSETQ. Trimming took off 2 bases at V and 0 bases at J, with 12 bases between the two ends. The chain's CDR3 is CASSFRTEGSYEQYF. DNA for the CDR3: TGCGCCAGCAGCTTTAGGACAGAGGGCTCCTACGAGCAGTACTTC.

This clone ranks as medium-sized (0.01 to 0.1%). The chain employs TRBV6-8 and TRBJ2-7; 10 bases are shared with TRBD2. Trimming cost V 5 bases and J 3 bases; bases outside gene matches: 19. The length of the CDR3 is 19 residues. The germline V gene has CDR1 MNHGY and CDR2 SAAAGT. The CDR3 is CASSSRGKGASGSGYEQYF. The CDR3 DNA sequence: TGTGCCAGCAGTAGTAGGGGGAAAGGGGCTAGCGGGAGTGGCTACGAGCAGTACTTC.

The chain links TRBV11-3 to TRBJ2-1; TRBD2 matches 12 bases. The V and J ends lost 4 bases and 5 bases, in that order; junction bases with no gene match: 3. CDR1 is SGHNT and CDR2 is YENEEA in the germline V gene. This CDR3 region has 15 residues. The CDR3 region is CASSSSSGRDNEQFF. CDR3 nucleotides: TGTGCCAGCAGCTCCTCTAGCGGGAGGGACAATGAGCAGTTCTTC.

The rearrangement joins TRBV11-3 to TRBJ1-1, with no clear D. Trimming took 3 bases from V and 7 from J, leaving 15 bases between them. This CDR3 spans 14 amino acids. Germline CDR1 is SGHNT and CDR2 is YENEEA. CDR3 bases: TGTGCCAGCAGCTTTCGGAGAGGCGGGATTGAAGCTTTCTTT. Its protein is CASSFRRGGIEAFF.

This clone was seen only a few times. The DNA is left out, because the CDR3 cannot be placed on it with certainty; the CDR3 is given as TCRdb lists it. This chain links TRBV19 with TRBJ1-5. The CDR3 extends over 15 residues, inclusive of both ends. Germline assignment: CDR1 LNHDA and CDR2 SQIVND (reference sequence). The chain's CDR3 is CASTSGLYSNQPQHF.

The CDR3 here is CASKITGGNTEAFF. The CDR3 DNA follows: TGTGCCAGCAAGATTACAGGGGGGAACACTGAAGCTTTCTTT. J is TRBJ1-1 and V is TRBV25-1, with 8 bases fitting TRBD1. Trimming cost V 7 bases and J 1 base; bases outside gene matches: 5. The CDR3 has 14 residues. In germline, CDR1 is MGHDK, CDR2 SYGVNS.

This clone showed up just a few times. The V call is TRBV4-1, the J call TRBJ2-1; 11 positions agree with TRBD2. V shed 0 bases, J shed 4 bases, and the junction held 8 bases outside the gene matches. The CDR3 covers 18 residues. The V gene's germline CDR1 is MGHRA and CDR2 YSYEKL. The CDR3 DNA is TGCGCCAGCAGCCAAGAGCCCTCGACTAGCGGGAATTACAATGAGCAGTTCTTC. Translation: CASSQEPSTSGNYNEQFF.

This clone ranks as medium-sized (0.01 to 0.1%). The chain joins TRBV7-2 to TRBJ1-1, with 7 bases matching TRBD1. The CDR3 totals 13 residues. With 6 bases clipped from V and 11 bases from J, the junction kept 12 bases outside the gene matches. CDR1 is SGHTA, CDR2 FQGNSA, per germline. This CDR3 is CASRYEQGKYAFF. Written as DNA, the CDR3 is TGTGCCAGCAGATACGAACAGGGGAAGTACGCTTTCTTT.